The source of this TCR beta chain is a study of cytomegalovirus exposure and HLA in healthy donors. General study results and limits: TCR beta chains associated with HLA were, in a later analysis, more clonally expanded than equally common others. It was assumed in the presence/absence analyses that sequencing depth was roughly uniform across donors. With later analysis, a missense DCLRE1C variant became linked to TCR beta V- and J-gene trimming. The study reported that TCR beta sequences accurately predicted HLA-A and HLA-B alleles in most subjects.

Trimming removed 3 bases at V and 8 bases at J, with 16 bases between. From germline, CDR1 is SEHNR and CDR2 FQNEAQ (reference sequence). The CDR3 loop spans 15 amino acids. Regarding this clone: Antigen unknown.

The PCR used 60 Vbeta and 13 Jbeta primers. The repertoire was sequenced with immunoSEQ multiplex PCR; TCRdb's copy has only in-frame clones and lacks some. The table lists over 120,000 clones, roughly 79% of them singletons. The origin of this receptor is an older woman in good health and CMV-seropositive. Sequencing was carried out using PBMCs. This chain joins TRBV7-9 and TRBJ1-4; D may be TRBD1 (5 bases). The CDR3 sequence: CASSFKGDSGEKLFF. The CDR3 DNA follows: TGTGCCAGCAGCTTTAAAGGGGATTCAGGGGAAAAACTGTTTTTT.